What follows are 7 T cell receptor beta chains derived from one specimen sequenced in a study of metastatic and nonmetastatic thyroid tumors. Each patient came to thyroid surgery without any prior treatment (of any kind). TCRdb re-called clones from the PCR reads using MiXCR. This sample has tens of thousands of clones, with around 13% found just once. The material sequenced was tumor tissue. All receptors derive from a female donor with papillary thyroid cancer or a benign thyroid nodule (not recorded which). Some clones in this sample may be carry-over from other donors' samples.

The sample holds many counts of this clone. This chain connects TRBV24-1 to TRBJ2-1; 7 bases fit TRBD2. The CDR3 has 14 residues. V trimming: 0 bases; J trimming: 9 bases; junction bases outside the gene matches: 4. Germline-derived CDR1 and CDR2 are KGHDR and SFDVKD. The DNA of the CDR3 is TGTGCCACCAGTGATTTGGGACTAGAAGGTGAGCAGTTCTTC. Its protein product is CATSDLGLEGEQFF.

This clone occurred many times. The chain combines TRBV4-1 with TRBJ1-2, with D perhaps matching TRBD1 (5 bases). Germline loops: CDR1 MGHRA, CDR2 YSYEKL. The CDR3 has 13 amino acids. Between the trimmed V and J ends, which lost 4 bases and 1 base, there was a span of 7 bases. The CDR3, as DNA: TGCGCCAGCAGCCCGGGGGGTAACTATGGCTACACCTTC. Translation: CASSPGGNYGYTF.

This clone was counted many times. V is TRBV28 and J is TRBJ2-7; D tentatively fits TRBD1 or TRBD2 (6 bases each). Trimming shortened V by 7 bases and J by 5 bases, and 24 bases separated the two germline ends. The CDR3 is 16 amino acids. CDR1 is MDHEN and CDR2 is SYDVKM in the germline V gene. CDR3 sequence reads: CASKLQSRGLVDEQYF. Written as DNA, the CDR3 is TGTGCCAGCAAACTTCAAAGCCGGGGGCTTGTCGACGAGCAGTACTTC.

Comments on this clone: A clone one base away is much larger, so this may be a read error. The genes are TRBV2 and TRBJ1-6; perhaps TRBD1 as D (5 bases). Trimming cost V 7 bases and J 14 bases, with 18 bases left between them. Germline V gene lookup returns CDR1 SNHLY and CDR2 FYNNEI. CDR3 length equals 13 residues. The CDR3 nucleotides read TGTGCCAGCAACCCGGGACGTGGATTGACCCTCCACTTT. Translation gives CASNPGRGLTLHF. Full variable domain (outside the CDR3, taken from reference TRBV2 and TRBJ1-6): EPEVTQTPSHQVTQMGQEVILRCVPISNHLYFYWYRQILGQKVEFLVSFYNNEISEKSEIFDDQFSVERPDGSNFTLKIRSTKLEDSAMYFCASNPGRGLTLHFGNGTRLTVT.

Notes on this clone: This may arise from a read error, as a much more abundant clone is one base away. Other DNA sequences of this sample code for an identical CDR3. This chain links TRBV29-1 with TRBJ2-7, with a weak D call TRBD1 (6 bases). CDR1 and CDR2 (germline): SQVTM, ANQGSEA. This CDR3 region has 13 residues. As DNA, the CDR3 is TGTAGCGTTGGTACCGGGACAATGAGCGAGCAGTACTTC. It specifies CSVGTGTMSEQYF.

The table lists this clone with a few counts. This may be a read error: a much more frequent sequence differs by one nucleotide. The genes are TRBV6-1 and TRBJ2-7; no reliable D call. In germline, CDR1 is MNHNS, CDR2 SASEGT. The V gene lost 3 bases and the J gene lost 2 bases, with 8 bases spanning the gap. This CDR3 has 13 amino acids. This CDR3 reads CASSDDRPYEQYF. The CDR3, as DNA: TGTGCCAGCAGTGACGATAGACCCTACGAGCAGTACTTC.

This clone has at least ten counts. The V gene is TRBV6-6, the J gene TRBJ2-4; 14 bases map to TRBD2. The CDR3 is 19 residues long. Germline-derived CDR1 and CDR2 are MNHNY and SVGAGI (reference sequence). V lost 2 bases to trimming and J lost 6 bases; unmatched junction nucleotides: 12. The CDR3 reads CASSYLLTGLAGAANIQYF. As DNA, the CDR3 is TGTGCCAGCAGTTACCTGTTAACGGGACTAGCGGGAGCCGCAAACATTCAGTACTTC.